This entry concerns a single TCR beta chain. The data belong to a study of yellow fever vaccine responses in identical twins. TCRdb reanalysed the RT-PCR reads using MiXCR and keeps one entry per CDR3 protein. The sample lists nearly 7,000 distinct CDR3 sequences, 84% occurring once. The V end was cut by 4 bases, the J end by 9 bases, with 10 bases between. CDR1 is SGHDT and CDR2 is YYEEEE in the germline V gene. This CDR3 has 11 residues. V is TRBV5-6 and J is TRBJ1-2; D unresolved. The receptor's source is a young woman who received the yellow fever vaccine. This material consisted of T cells from blood (PBMCs), unsorted or a sorted subset (not recorded which), taken before or after yellow fever vaccination (not recorded which). This CDR3 reads CASSLAGRYTF. The CDR3 DNA sequence: TGTGCCAGCAGCCTCGCCGGCCGCTACACCTTC.